Each of the 21 T cell receptor beta chains below was sequenced from the same sample in a study of T cell responses to AZD1222 COVID-19 vaccine. Using immunoSEQ multiplex PCR, the repertoire was profiled, and TCRdb retains in-frame clones only, with some absent. The data contain about 160,000 clones, approximately 92% of them singletons. This specimen was peripheral blood, taken 28 days after the second AZD1222 dose. The source of these receptors is an adult who received the AZD1222 COVID-19 vaccine.

This clone appeared a single time. The chain uses TRBV5-1 and TRBJ2-1; D is undetermined. CDR3 length: 13 amino acids. The germline CDR1 and CDR2 sequences are SGHRS and YFSETQ. V gave up 4 bases and J gave up 9 bases, with 14 bases separating them. The CDR3 region is CASSVLLKGEQFF. In DNA, the CDR3 is TGCGCCAGCAGCGTACTACTAAAGGGTGAGCAGTTCTTC.

The genes are TRBV11-2 and TRBJ2-5; 7 bases fit TRBD2. Germline lookup yields CDR1 SGHAT and CDR2 FQNNGV. V trimming: 7 bases; J trimming: 5 bases; junction bases outside the gene matches: 10. The CDR3 totals 14 residues. CDR3 residues: CASTSGGRYETQYF. The CDR3 DNA sequence: TGTGCCAGCACCTCGGGCGGGAGATATGAGACCCAGTACTTC.

The CDR3 loop is CATSIGGSPLHF. CDR3 bases: TGTGCCACGTCGATCGGGGGTTCACCCCTCCACTTT. The chain has TRBV6-5 and TRBJ1-6; D perhaps matches TRBD1 (5 bases). V lost 10 bases to trimming and J lost 9 bases, with 13 bases between them. The germline V gene encodes CDR1 MNHEY and CDR2 SVGAGI. CDR3 length equals 12 residues.

The chain employs TRBV7-8 and TRBJ2-3; no clear D gene. Germline V lookup: CDR1 SGHVS, CDR2 FQNEAQ. Trimming took 3 bases from V and 6 from J, leaving 7 bases between them. CDR3 length: 12 amino acids. The CDR3 DNA reads TGTGCCAGCAGCTTTCTGGAGGATACGCAGTATTTT. This gives the protein CASSFLEDTQYF.

The genes are TRBV25-1 and TRBJ2-2, with D possibly matching TRBD1 (6 bases). This CDR3 is built from 16 residues. V lost 1 base to trimming and J lost 1 base, with 10 bases between them. Germline CDR1 reads MGHDK; CDR2 reads SYGVNS. The DNA of the CDR3 is TGTGCCAGCAGTGAATTTGAACAGGGGAACACCGGGGAGCTGTTTTTT. As protein: CASSEFEQGNTGELFF.

This chain's CDR3 is CASSSLTGLGRGELFF. As DNA, the CDR3 is TGTGCCAGCAGTTCCTTGACAGGGTTAGGGCGCGGGGAGCTGTTTTTT. The rearrangement joins TRBV6-5 to TRBJ2-2; 7 bases are shared with TRBD1. This CDR3 spans 16 amino acids. The V gene end was trimmed by 4 bases and the J gene end by 7 bases; junction bases not matched to a gene: 12. CDR1 and CDR2 from the germline V gene are MNHEY and SVGAGI.

The rearrangement uses TRBV27 and TRBJ1-4; TRBD1 is a possible D gene (5 bases). Germline CDR1 reads MNHEY; CDR2 reads SMNVEV (reference sequence). The CDR3 contains 15 residues. V gave up 5 bases and J gave up 0 bases, with 10 bases separating them. The CDR3 DNA follows: TGTGCCAGCAGTAATCAGGGATCAACTAATGAAAAACTGTTTTTT. It encodes CASSNQGSTNEKLFF.

Concerning this clone itself: Sequence at one end of the junction differs from germline and may be a read error. V usage is TRBV7-7 and J usage is TRBJ2-3; 8 bases are shared with TRBD2. Per germline, CDR1 SSHAT and CDR2 FNYEAQ (reference sequence). This CDR3 has 15 residues. As DNA, the CDR3 is TGTGCTAGCAGCTTAATAGCGGGATCCACAGATACGCAGTATTTT. Protein: CASSLIAGSTDTQYF.

The V gene is TRBV5-1, the J gene TRBJ1-2; 8 bases are a match to TRBD1. CDR1 is SGHRS and CDR2 is YFSETQ in the germline V gene. This CDR3 contains 12 residues. Trimming took 6 bases from V and 6 from J; bases not matched to a gene: 4. The CDR3 region is CASTATGDGYTF. The DNA of the CDR3 is TGCGCCAGCACTGCGACAGGGGATGGCTACACCTTC.

This chain uses TRBV7-9 with TRBJ1-6, with 9 bases that match TRBD1. J gave up 4 bases and V 8 bases, and 6 bases lay outside the gene matches. CDR1 is SEHNR and CDR2 is FQNEAQ in the germline V gene (reference sequence). CDR3 length equals 15 residues. The CDR3 nucleotides read TGTGCCAGCGGGGGGACAGGGAATTATAATTCACCCCTCCACTTT. Its protein is CASGGTGNYNSPLHF. The full variable domain, completed using reference TRBV7-9 and TRBJ1-6, is DTGVSQNPRHKITKRGQNVTFRCDPISEHNRLYWYRQTLGQGPEFLTYFQNEAQLEKSRLLSDRFSAERPKGSFSTLEIQRTEQGDSAMYLCASGGTGNYNSPLHFGNGTRLTVT.

The chain is built from TRBV6-2 or TRBV6-3 and TRBJ2-7, with D unresolved. Deletions cut 4 bases from V and 2 bases from J, with 12 bases between. Germline V gives CDR1 MNHEY, CDR2 SVGEGT. The CDR3 is made up of 14 amino acids. In DNA, the CDR3 is TGTGCCAGCAGTTCTCCTGACACCGCCTACGAGCAGTACTTC. It is translated as CASSSPDTAYEQYF.

J is TRBJ2-5 and V is TRBV3-1 (or the pseudogene TRBV3-2); D gene uncertain. Germline loops: CDR1 LGHDT, CDR2 YNNKEL (reference sequence). CDR3 length: 14 amino acids. The V and J ends lost 2 bases and 3 bases respectively, with 10 bases between them. The CDR3 DNA follows: TGTGCCAGCAGCCAAAATCCAGGCGAAGAGACCCAGTACTTC. This encodes CASSQNPGEETQYF.

This sequence joins TRBV29-1 and TRBJ2-7; 14 nucleotides agree with TRBD2. J gave up 6 bases and V 0 bases, and 10 bases lay outside the gene matches. Germline V gene sequence: CDR1 SQVTM, CDR2 ANQGSEA. The CDR3 totals 17 residues. CDR3 region: CSVEERRGLAGVPEQYF. CDR3 DNA sequence: TGCAGCGTTGAAGAGCGAAGGGGACTAGCGGGAGTACCCGAGCAGTACTTC.

The chain recombines TRBV9 with TRBJ1-1; D remains unclear. Germline V gives CDR1 SGDLS, CDR2 YYNGEE. Trimming cost V 4 bases and J 1 base, with 11 bases left between them. The CDR3 consists of 14 residues. The CDR3 spells CASSPMSGNTEAFF. CDR3 DNA sequence: TGTGCCAGCAGCCCTATGTCCGGGAACACTGAAGCTTTCTTT. The full variable domain, with the rest looked up from reference TRBV9 and TRBJ1-1, is DSGVTQTPKHLITATGQRVTLRCSPRSGDLSVYWYQQSLDQGLQFLIQYYNGEERAKGNILERFSAQQFPDLHSELNLSSLELGDSALYFCASSPMSGNTEAFFGQGTRLTVV.

This clone was counted a single time. The rearrangement links TRBV5-1 to TRBJ2-7, with 10 nucleotides matching TRBD2. The CDR3 sequence is 15 residues long. V lost 4 bases to trimming and J lost 2 bases; unmatched junction nucleotides: 6. Per germline, CDR1 SGHRS and CDR2 YFSETQ. This CDR3 is CASSRWTSGTYEQYF. The CDR3 DNA follows: TGCGCCAGCAGCCGCTGGACTAGCGGAACCTACGAGCAGTACTTC. The variable domain in full, completed from reference TRBV5-1 and TRBJ2-7, reads KAGVTQTPRYLIKTRGQQVTLSCSPISGHRSVSWYQQTPGQGLQFLFEYFSETQRNKGNFPGRFSGRQFSNSRSEMNVSTLELGDSALYLCASSRWTSGTYEQYFGPGTRLTVT.

The V call is TRBV6-2 or TRBV6-3, the J call TRBJ2-7; 7 bases agree with TRBD1. This CDR3 spans 17 amino acids. Germline V gene sequence: CDR1 MNHEY, CDR2 SVGEGT. V lost 3 bases to trimming and J lost 5 bases; unmatched junction nucleotides: 16. CDR3 residues: CASSYVKGQLGRNEQYF. Here the CDR3 DNA reads TGTGCCAGCAGTTATGTCAAGGGACAGCTGGGTCGGAACGAGCAGTACTTC.

The chain joins TRBV18 to TRBJ1-1; possible D gene TRBD1, 6 bases. V lost 3 bases to trimming and J lost 1 base, with 9 bases between them. Germline-derived CDR1 and CDR2 are KGHSH and LQKENI. This CDR3 is built from 14 residues. This CDR3 reads CASSPTGKNTEAFF. As DNA, the CDR3 is TGTGCCAGCTCACCGACAGGAAAGAACACTGAAGCTTTCTTT. Filled out from reference TRBV18 and TRBJ1-1, the complete variable domain reads NAGVMQNPRHLVRRRGQEARLRCSPMKGHSHVYWYRQLPEEGLKFMVYLQKENIIDESGMPKERFSAEFPKEGPSILRIQQVVRGDSAAYFCASSPTGKNTEAFFGQGTRLTVV.

This clone was seen just once. The chain links TRBV6-5 to TRBJ2-1; D is possibly TRBD1 (5 bases). There are 15 residues in the CDR3. Germline V gives CDR1 MNHEY, CDR2 SVGAGI. Trimming stripped 6 bases from V and 0 bases from J, with 12 bases between. CDR3 nucleotides: TGTGCCAGCAGCAGACAGTCGAGCTCCTACAATGAGCAGTTCTTC. It yields the protein CASSRQSSSYNEQFF.

The rearrangement links TRBV4-1 to TRBJ2-3; 7 bases line up with TRBD2. Per germline, CDR1 MGHRA and CDR2 YSYEKL. CDR3 length equals 13 residues. Germline trimming cut 6 bases from V and 3 bases from J; bases unmatched to any gene: 3. The CDR3 spells CASRREKTDTQYF. CDR3 nucleotide sequence: TGCGCCAGCAGGCGGGAGAAAACAGATACGCAGTATTTT.

This clone was observed many times. The chain joins TRBV28 to TRBJ2-7, with 12 bases identical to TRBD2. This CDR3 has 15 amino acids. CDR1 is MDHEN, CDR2 SYDVKM, per germline. Trimming took 5 bases from V and 7 from J; bases not matched to a gene: 9. CDR3 nucleotide sequence: TGTGCCAGCAGTGTCCTAGCGGGAGGGCCTGAAGAGCAGTACTTC. This codes for CASSVLAGGPEEQYF.

The chain carries TRBV27 and TRBJ2-2, with no clear D. CDR3 length equals 15 residues. V gave up 2 bases and J gave up 6 bases, with 13 bases separating them. Germline lookup yields CDR1 MNHEY and CDR2 SMNVEV (reference sequence). This chain's CDR3 is CASSLLAASPGELFF. The CDR3 bases are TGTGCCAGCAGTTTACTGGCGGCGTCCCCCGGGGAGCTGTTTTTT.